One sample yielded the 30 T cell receptor beta chains listed below, sequenced in a study of blood T cell repertoires in COVID-19. Sequencing was performed with immunoSEQ multiplex PCR; in TCRdb, only in-frame clones are kept and a portion is missing. The data contain 30,000 or so clones, 85% to 90% of them singletons. The specimen was peripheral blood. Receptors were obtained from a human donor in a cohort sampled during active COVID-19.

This chain uses TRBV9 with TRBJ1-2; D is uncertain. Germline CDR1 is SGDLS and CDR2 is YYNGEE. The CDR3 extends over 13 amino acids. V was pared by 4 bases and J by 0 bases, with 7 bases between. CDR3 coding DNA: TGTGCCAGCAGCCCCGGTACTAACTATGGCTACACCTTC. This translates into CASSPGTNYGYTF. The full variable domain, with the rest looked up from reference TRBV9 and TRBJ1-2, is DSGVTQTPKHLITATGQRVTLRCSPRSGDLSVYWYQQSLDQGLQFLIQYYNGEERAKGNILERFSAQQFPDLHSELNLSSLELGDSALYFCASSPGTNYGYTFGSGTRLTVV.

The chain has TRBV9 and TRBJ2-3; 7 bases are a match to TRBD2. V shed 4 bases and J 7 bases; nucleotides not matched to a gene: 15. The germline V gene has CDR1 SGDLS and CDR2 YYNGEE. This CDR3 comprises 16 residues. CDR3 region: CASSPLGRGFLNTQYF. CDR3 nucleotide sequence: TGTGCCAGCAGCCCCCTGGGGCGGGGGTTCCTTAATACGCAGTATTTT. Filled out from reference TRBV9 and TRBJ2-3, the complete variable domain reads DSGVTQTPKHLITATGQRVTLRCSPRSGDLSVYWYQQSLDQGLQFLIQYYNGEERAKGNILERFSAQQFPDLHSELNLSSLELGDSALYFCASSPLGRGFLNTQYFGPGTRLTVL.

The chain links TRBV7-9 to TRBJ2-3, with D possibly matching TRBD2 (6 bases). Between the trimmed V and J ends, which lost 5 bases and 2 bases, there was a span of 11 bases. Germline CDR1 and CDR2: SEHNR and FQNEAQ (reference sequence). This CDR3 is built from 14 residues. CDR3 nucleotide sequence: TGTGCCAGCAGCCTCGGGAGAACCACAGATACGCAGTATTTT. Protein: CASSLGRTTDTQYF. The whole variable domain, filled in from reference TRBV7-9 and TRBJ2-3, reads DTGVSQNPRHKITKRGQNVTFRCDPISEHNRLYWYRQTLGQGPEFLTYFQNEAQLEKSRLLSDRFSAERPKGSFSTLEIQRTEQGDSAMYLCASSLGRTTDTQYFGPGTRLTVL.

J is TRBJ2-5 and V is TRBV5-1; weak D call: TRBD2 (6 bases). V was trimmed by 6 bases and J by 2 bases, leaving 20 bases between them. The CDR3 covers 16 residues. CDR1 and CDR2 (germline): SGHRS, YFSETQ. Here the CDR3 reads CASTLQGGAMQETQYF. In DNA form, the CDR3 reads TGCGCCAGCACCCTTCAAGGCGGGGCAATGCAAGAGACCCAGTACTTC.

The chain joins TRBV6-2 or TRBV6-3 to TRBJ2-7; possible D gene TRBD2, 7 bases. Germline V gene lookup returns CDR1 MNHEY and CDR2 SVGEGT. This CDR3 spans 13 amino acids. The germline V and J ends were trimmed by 2 bases and 6 bases, with 11 bases remaining between them. This chain's CDR3 is CASSYRGAFEQYF. The DNA for the CDR3 is TGTGCCAGCAGTTACCGGGGGGCCTTCGAGCAGTACTTC.

This chain uses TRBV2 with TRBJ1-5; 8 positions match TRBD1. V trimming: 3 bases; J trimming: 6 bases; junction bases outside the gene matches: 4. CDR3 length: 14 residues. Germline CDR1 reads SNHLY; CDR2 reads FYNNEI. The DNA of the CDR3 is TGTGCCAGCAGTGACAGGGGGCAGGGTCAGCCCCAGCATTTT. Its protein is CASSDRGQGQPQHF.

The V call is TRBV18, the J call TRBJ1-2; D ambiguous. V gave up 0 bases and J gave up 2 bases, with 7 bases separating them. In germline, CDR1 is KGHSH, CDR2 LQKENI. This CDR3 spans 14 amino acids. CDR3 amino acids: CASSPPAGNYGYTF. The CDR3 DNA reads as TGTGCCAGCTCACCACCGGCCGGGAACTATGGCTACACCTTC.

The chain employs TRBV3-1 (or the pseudogene TRBV3-2) and TRBJ2-1; D unclear. From germline, CDR1 is LGHDT and CDR2 YNNKEL (reference sequence). Trimming stripped 1 base from V and 9 bases from J, with 10 bases between. The CDR3 is 13 amino acids. The CDR3 spells CASSQAPAIEQFF. As DNA, the CDR3 is TGTGCCAGCAGCCAAGCTCCAGCGATTGAGCAGTTCTTC.

The chain links TRBV5-1 to TRBJ2-5; TRBD1 matches at 7 bases. There are 13 residues in the CDR3. J lost 4 bases, V lost 5 bases, and 5 bases had no gene match. The V gene's germline CDR1 is SGHRS and CDR2 YFSETQ. In DNA, the CDR3 is TGCGCCAGCAGTTCCGGACAGGTAGAGACCCAGTACTTC. Residues: CASSSGQVETQYF.

This clone was seen just once. This rearrangement joins TRBV30 to TRBJ1-2; the match to TRBD1 covers 7 bases. The CDR3 is 11 residues long. After removal of 4 bases from V and 7 bases from J, the junction contained 3 bases not matched to a gene. Per germline, CDR1 GTSNPN and CDR2 SVGIG (reference sequence). In nucleotides, the CDR3 is TGTGCCTGGAAGGGGACAGCTGGCTACACCTTC. It codes for CAWKGTAGYTF. Complete variable domain (other parts from reference TRBV30 and TRBJ1-2): SQTIHQWPATLVQPVGSPLSLECTVEGTSNPNLYWYRQAAGRGLQLLFYSVGIGQISSEVPQNLSASRPQDRQFILSSKKLLLSDSGFYLCAWKGTAGYTFGSGTRLTVV.

The rearrangement uses TRBV7-9 and TRBJ2-2, with 9 bases that match TRBD1. The CDR3 has 15 residues. Trimming took 6 bases from V and 7 from J; bases not matched to a gene: 9. CDR1 is SEHNR, CDR2 FQNEAQ, per germline (reference sequence). The CDR3 DNA is TGTGCCAGCAGTTACGGACAGGGGCTAAGCGGGGAGCTGTTTTTT. Encoded protein: CASSYGQGLSGELFF.

The gene calls are TRBV12-5 and TRBJ2-7; D might be TRBD2 (7 bases). V was cut by 2 bases and J by 2 bases, with 16 bases left in between. CDR1 is LGHNT, CDR2 FRNRAP, per germline. The CDR3 contains 16 residues. The CDR3 DNA reads TGTGCTAGTGGTTTGAGACCGGGGGGCGCTCCCTACGAGCAGTACTTC. This codes for CASGLRPGGAPYEQYF.

The V gene is TRBV30, the J gene TRBJ1-2; D is unclear. The V gene lost 0 bases and the J gene lost 8 bases, with 13 bases spanning the gap. Germline assignment: CDR1 GTSNPN and CDR2 SVGIG (reference sequence). This CDR3 comprises 13 residues. CDR3 loop: CAWSVTWEAGYTF. In nucleotides, the CDR3 is TGTGCCTGGAGTGTAACTTGGGAGGCCGGCTACACCTTC.

The V call is TRBV11-2, the J call TRBJ1-1; D not certain. The germline V gene has CDR1 SGHAT and CDR2 FQNNGV. Trimming took 5 bases from V and 1 from J, leaving 8 bases between them. The CDR3 runs to 13 residues. Here the CDR3 reads CASSPPPNTEAFF. The CDR3 DNA is TGTGCCAGCAGCCCTCCCCCGAACACTGAAGCTTTCTTT.

This chain uses TRBV18 with TRBJ1-2; 8 bases fit TRBD1. Germline CDR1 reads KGHSH; CDR2 reads LQKENI. V gave up 2 bases and J gave up 3 bases; unmatched junction bases: 5. This CDR3 has 15 residues. CDR3 residues: CASSPAATGDYGYTF. CDR3 DNA: TGTGCCAGCTCACCAGCCGCGACAGGGGACTATGGCTACACCTTC.

The rearrangement links TRBV9 to TRBJ2-6; no clear D gene. This CDR3 has 15 amino acids. Trimming removed 1 base from V and 2 bases from J, with 7 bases in between. Germline V gene lookup returns CDR1 SGDLS and CDR2 YYNGEE. CDR3 residues: CASSVQVTGANVLTF. The CDR3 DNA reads as TGTGCCAGCAGCGTACAGGTAACTGGGGCCAACGTCCTGACTTTC.

A single count supports this clone. This chain links TRBV19 with TRBJ1-5; a weak D match, TRBD1 (5 bases). Germline CDR1 LNHDA, CDR2 SQIVND (reference sequence). V shed 4 bases and J shed 3 bases, with 22 bases lying between them. The CDR3 covers 18 residues. CDR3 coding DNA: TGTGCCAGTAGTACAGGACACACCGAGCCCTTATTCAATCAGCCCCAGCATTTT. This sequence encodes CASSTGHTEPLFNQPQHF. Full variable domain (outside the CDR3, taken from reference TRBV19 and TRBJ1-5): DGGITQSPKYLFRKEGQNVTLSCEQNLNHDAMYWYRQDPGQGLRLIYYSQIVNDFQKGDIAEGYSVSREKKESFPLTVTSAQKNPTAFYLCASSTGHTEPLFNQPQHFGDGTRLSIL.

The chain links TRBV5-1 to TRBJ2-3; TRBD1 might be the D (6 bases). V was trimmed by 2 bases and J by 0 bases, leaving 19 bases between them. The CDR3 has 18 amino acids. Germline V gene sequence: CDR1 SGHRS, CDR2 YFSETQ. The CDR3 sequence: CASSLPIQGTGSTDTQYF. The CDR3 bases are TGCGCCAGCAGCTTACCAATACAGGGTACAGGGAGCACAGATACGCAGTATTTT.

The rearrangement links TRBV7-3 to TRBJ2-7; no definite D call. The length of the CDR3 is 14 residues. Trimming cost V 2 bases and J 1 base, with 9 bases left between them. Germline V gene sequence: CDR1 SGHTA, CDR2 FQGTGA. The CDR3 bases are TGTGCCAGCAGCTTAGCCGCCGGGTCCTACGAGCAGTACTTC. It translates to CASSLAAGSYEQYF. The whole variable domain, remainder taken from reference TRBV7-3 and TRBJ2-7, is GAGVSQTPSNKVTEKGKYVELRCDPISGHTALYWYRQSLGQGPEFLIYFQGTGAADDSGLPNDRFFAVRPEGSVSTLKIQRTERGDSAVYLCASSLAAGSYEQYFGPGTRLTVT.

CDR3 in amino acids: CASSSGQWAMNTEAFF. CDR3 in DNA: TGTGCCAGCAGCTCGGGACAGTGGGCCATGAACACTGAAGCTTTCTTT. J is TRBJ1-1 and V is TRBV7-2; 7 bases align to TRBD1. Germline loops: CDR1 SGHTA, CDR2 FQGNSA. V lost 4 bases, J lost 0 bases, and 8 bases stayed unmatched. This CDR3 has 16 residues.

The rearrangement uses TRBV7-2 and TRBJ2-2; D is unclear. The CDR3 has 15 residues. The germline V and J ends were trimmed by 1 base and 2 bases, with 8 bases remaining between them. In germline, CDR1 is SGHTA, CDR2 FQGNSA. The CDR3 loop reads CASSLVIRNTGELFF. The CDR3 DNA reads as TGTGCCAGCAGCTTAGTTATCAGAAACACCGGGGAGCTGTTTTTT.

The chain uses TRBV7-6 and TRBJ2-1, with D unresolved. This CDR3 spans 12 amino acids. Germline CDR1 and CDR2: SGHVS and FNYEAQ. V was pared by 1 base and J by 8 bases, with 6 bases between. This CDR3 reads CASSLVFYEQFF. The CDR3 DNA reads TGTGCCAGCAGCTTAGTATTCTATGAGCAGTTCTTC.

The V call is TRBV30, the J call TRBJ1-5, with a possible D match to TRBD1 (5 bases). V was trimmed by 2 bases and J by 9 bases, leaving 14 bases between them. The germline V gene has CDR1 GTSNPN and CDR2 SVGIG (reference sequence). This CDR3 has 13 amino acids. The CDR3 protein is CAWSYGGVRPQHF. The CDR3 nucleotides read TGTGCCTGGAGTTACGGGGGAGTTCGGCCCCAGCATTTT.

The chain couples TRBV21-1 to TRBJ2-7; the table's D call, TRBD1, has no DNA check behind it. TRBV21-1 represents a pseudogene. The CDR3 is 11 residues long. CDR3 nucleotide sequence: TGTGCCAGCAGCAAGGACACCAACCAGTACTTC. Its protein is CASSKDTNQYF.

The chain employs TRBV4-1 and TRBJ2-7; 7 nucleotides match TRBD1. V gave up 1 base and J gave up 4 bases; unmatched junction bases: 7. In germline, CDR1 is MGHRA, CDR2 YSYEKL. The CDR3 is 15 residues long. The CDR3 DNA reads TGCGCCAGCAGCCAAGTAATCCTGGACAGGTACGAGCAGTACTTC. The encoded protein is CASSQVILDRYEQYF.

The chain joins TRBV10-1 to TRBJ1-5; 8 bases align to TRBD1. CDR1 WNHNN and CDR2 SYGVQD come from the germline V gene (reference sequence). This CDR3 spans 16 amino acids. V dropped 0 bases and J dropped 4; count of bases not matched to a gene: 5. The CDR3 nucleotides are TGCGCCAGCAGTGAGTCAAACAGGGGGGGTAATCAGCCCCAGCATTTT. Amino acids: CASSESNRGGNQPQHF.

The CDR3 DNA follows: TGCGCCAGCAGCCAAAGGACCGGGACAGGGGGCGCCGTGGATGAAAAACTGTTTTTT. Protein product: CASSQRTGTGGAVDEKLFF. V and J are TRBV4-1 and TRBJ1-4; TRBD1 matches at 12 bases. Germline V CDR1 and CDR2: MGHRA, YSYEKL. The CDR3 is 19 residues long. After removal of 2 bases from V and 6 bases from J, the junction contained 13 bases not matched to a gene.

The chain employs TRBV5-6 and TRBJ1-1; possibly TRBD1 for D (5 bases). The V and J ends lost 3 bases and 11 bases respectively, with 20 bases between them. The CDR3 totals 14 residues. Germline V CDR1 and CDR2: SGHDT, YYEEEE. This chain's CDR3 is CASSWPGLGAAAFF. DNA of the CDR3: TGTGCCAGCAGCTGGCCGGGACTTGGGGCTGCGGCTTTCTTT.

Only one count was recorded for this clone. This may arise from a read error, as a much more abundant clone is one base away. This chain joins TRBV18 and TRBJ1-1; 7 bases line up with TRBD1. Germline V gives CDR1 KGHSH, CDR2 LQKENI. The CDR3 has 21 residues. Losses at the gene ends were 3 bases for V and 1 base for J; bases not matched to a gene: 23. CDR3 coding DNA: TGTGCCAGCTCACCCCTCCTCGTAGGGGGCATCCAAACCGTGACGAACACTGAAGCTTTCTTT. Protein: CASSPLLVGGIQTVTNTEAFF. The whole variable domain, remainder taken from reference TRBV18 and TRBJ1-1, is NAGVMQNPRHLVRRRGQEARLRCSPMKGHSHVYWYRQLPEEGLKFMVYLQKENIIDESGMPKERFSAEFPKEGPSILRIQQVVRGDSAAYFCASSPLLVGGIQTVTNTEAFFGQGTRLTVV.

The chain couples TRBV9 to TRBJ2-7; TRBD1 matches 9 bases. The CDR3 spans 16 residues. Germline assignment: CDR1 SGDLS and CDR2 YYNGEE. Trimming took 1 base from V and 2 from J; bases not matched to a gene: 7. The CDR3 spells CASSVYGQGLPYEQYF. The CDR3 DNA reads TGTGCCAGCAGCGTATACGGACAGGGGCTTCCCTACGAGCAGTACTTC.